These T cell receptor beta chains were read from a single sample in a study of early T cells in non-severe SARS-CoV-2 infection. From the 5' RACE reads, TCRdb called clonotypes with MiXCR, one entry per CDR3 protein. Of roughly 76,000 distinct CDR3 sequences listed, less than 15% are singletons. Specimen: whole blood. Source of these receptors: an adult who was a healthcare worker with PCR-confirmed SARS-CoV-2 infection or an uninfected control (not recorded which). CDR3s include the opening cysteine and the closing phenylalanine or tryptophan. D genes are given only for firm matches. The size of a clone is reported for some rows only, either as once, few or many, or as a class for expanded clones.

J gene | D gene | clone size | V gene | CDR3 DNA | CDR3 protein
TRBJ2-6 | TRBD1 | . | TRBV28 | TGTGCCAGCGGTGAAGGGGGCACGGGGGCCAACGTCCTGACTTTC | CASGEGGTGANVLTF
TRBJ2-3 | TRBD2 | once | TRBV27 | TGTGCCAGCACCTATTGTGGGACTAGCGGAATCACAGATACGCAGTATTTT | CASTYCGTSGITDTQYF
TRBJ1-2 | . | many | TRBV28 | TGTGCCAGCAACGACCAGGGGAACTATGGCTACACCTTC | CASNDQGNYGYTF
TRBJ1-4 | . | few | TRBV28 | TGTGCCAGCAGTTTATCTCCGCGGCCAGGGACTAATGAAAAACTGTTTTTT | CASSLSPRPGTNEKLFF
TRBJ2-3 | TRBD2 | few | TRBV20-1 | TGCAGTGTGCCCAGCGGGAGGAAATCCGTGACAGATACGCAGTATTTT | CSVPSGRKSVTDTQYF
TRBJ2-5 | . | many | TRBV7-8 | TGTGCCAGCAGCTCCCAGGGCAGCCAAGAGACCCAGTACTTC | CASSSQGSQETQYF
TRBJ1-2 | TRBD1 | many | TRBV29-1 | TGCAGCGCCGTGCAGGGGGGTGATGGCTACACCTTC | CSAVQGGDGYTF
TRBJ1-1 | TRBD1 | many | TRBV9 | TGTGCCAGCAGCAAAAGACAGGGGAACACTGAAGCTTTCTTT | CASSKRQGNTEAFF
TRBJ1-6 | . | . | TRBV7-9 | TGTGCCAGCAGCGGTAATAGTTTTTCACCCCTCCACTTT | CASSGNSFSPLHF
TRBJ2-3 | . | . | TRBV20-1 | TGCAGTAGTACAGATACGCAGTATTTT | CSSTDTQYF
TRBJ1-4 | . | few | TRBV20-1 | TGCAGTGCTAGAGGCACATATAGGCAACTGTTTTTT | CSARGTYRQLFF
TRBJ2-1 | . | many | TRBV11-2 | TGTGCCAGCAGCTCCTCGGGACCCCGAGGGAAGCAGTTCTTC | CASSSSGPRGKQFF
TRBJ1-2 | TRBD1 | once | TRBV19 | TGTGCCAGTAGTGTGGACAGGGGGCGCCGTGGCTACACCTTC | CASSVDRGRRGYTF
TRBJ2-1 | . | many | TRBV25-1 | TGTGCCAGCAGTGAATATAAGGCGGGACCGATTAGGGATGAGCAGTTCTTC | CASSEYKAGPIRDEQFF
TRBJ1-1 | . | . | TRBV5-1 | TGCGCCAGCAGCATTCCCCTGGGGGGGAGCGCGACTGAAGCTTTCTTT | CASSIPLGGSATEAFF
TRBJ1-2 | . | . | TRBV6-1 | TGTGTCAGCAGCTGGGTAGGACAGAACTATGGCTACACCTTC | CVSSWVGQNYGYTF
TRBJ2-5 | . | . | TRBV7-2 | TGTGCCAGCAGCCGACACCAAGAGACCCAGTACTTC | CASSRHQETQYF
TRBJ2-5 | . | many | TRBV12-3/TRBV12-4 | TGTGCCAGCAGTTTGGAGCGGAGCGCGGAGACCCAGTACTTC | CASSLERSAETQYF
TRBJ1-5 | TRBD1 | . | TRBV7-2 | TGTGCCAGCAGCTTCACAGGGGGCGCCGGGGATCAGCCCCAGCATTTT | CASSFTGGAGDQPQHF
TRBJ1-5 | . | few | TRBV20-1 | TGCAGTGCCCGGGACAAAGGGGGACATCAGCCCCAGCATTTT | CSARDKGGHQPQHF